The clone carrying this T cell receptor beta chain was seen a single time. Antigen specificity is unknown. This sample was included in a study of cytomegalovirus exposure and HLA in healthy donors. Findings and caveats of the study: A few of the chains that were CMV-associated were confirmed in vitro to be specific for CMV antigens.

Use of 60 Vbeta and 13 Jbeta primers characterized the PCR. The data were produced by immunoSEQ multiplex PCR, yet TCRdb's version contains in-frame clones alone and is incomplete. The profile shows about 110,000 clones, approximately 80% of them singletons. The sequence derives from a woman between 25 and 40 years old in good health and CMV-seronegative. The sequenced sample was PBMCs.

CDR3 DNA: TGTGCCAGCAGTAGAACAGGGGGGATCACCGGGGAGCTGTTTTTT. It yields the protein CASSRTGGITGELFF. This chain uses TRBV6-5 with TRBJ2-2; 8 positions agree with TRBD1. The germline CDR1 and CDR2 sequences are MNHEY and SVGAGI. Losses at the gene ends were 5 bases for V and 4 bases for J; bases not matched to a gene: 6. CDR3 length: 15 amino acids.